Listed here are 30 T cell receptor beta chains from one sample, sequenced in a study of human T cells and chemical hapten exposure. TCRdb reprocessed the RACE reads via MiXCR and lists one record per CDR3 protein. The sample holds about 190,000 distinct CDR3 sequences; under 30% are singletons and the top ten take roughly 2.5%. Specified time point: patch test 3, about 24 weeks after DPC sensitization. Noted treatment: therapeutic diphenylcyclopropenone sensitization with weekly scalp DPC. The starting material was whole blood, obtained in connection with sensitization to the hapten diphenylcyclopropenone (DPC). These TCRs come from a woman in her forties with alopecia areata. Some clones in this sample may be carry-over from other donors' samples.

The V call is TRBV5-5, the J call TRBJ2-1, with unresolved D. Germline V gives CDR1 SGHKS, CDR2 YYEKEE (reference sequence). Trimming left V 1 base short and J 4 bases short, with 12 bases between. This CDR3 is 15 amino acids long. The CDR3 reads CASSLKAFSYNEQFF. CDR3 in DNA: TGTGCCAGCAGCTTGAAGGCCTTTTCTTACAATGAGCAGTTCTTC.

The rearrangement links TRBV7-2 to TRBJ2-3; 11 positions match TRBD2. The CDR3 spans 15 residues. Trimming took 2 bases from V and 8 from J; bases not matched to a gene: 6. Germline CDR1 is SGHTA and CDR2 is FQGNSA. In DNA form, the CDR3 reads TGTGCCAGCAGCTTAAGTAGCGGGGGGGCGAGTACGCAGTATTTT. Translated: CASSLSSGGASTQYF.

The chain recombines TRBV20-1 with TRBJ2-3; D is perhaps TRBD2 (5 bases). This CDR3 is 14 amino acids long. V lost 0 bases and J 4 bases, leaving 11 bases between the germline ends. Germline V gene sequence: CDR1 DFQATT, CDR2 SNEGSKA (reference sequence). For the CDR3, the DNA is TGCAGTGCTAGAGATGACGGGGTAGCAGATACGCAGTATTTT. Translating gives CSARDDGVADTQYF.

This chain joins TRBV27 and TRBJ2-7; D unclear. V was cut by 5 bases and J by 5 bases, with 16 bases left in between. Germline CDR1 and CDR2: MNHEY and SMNVEV (reference sequence). This CDR3 region has 14 residues. CDR3 in amino acids: CASSPFSERNEQYF. The CDR3 DNA sequence: TGTGCCAGCAGTCCCTTCTCGGAGCGTAACGAGCAGTACTTC.

CDR3 sequence reads: CASSAGNSGANVLTF. CDR3 in DNA: TGTGCCAGCAGCGCAGGAAACTCTGGGGCCAACGTCCTGACTTTC. The chain recombines TRBV7-8 with TRBJ2-6; D gene unclear. Germline V gene lookup returns CDR1 SGHVS and CDR2 FQNEAQ. The CDR3 contains 15 residues. Trimming cost V 5 bases and J 0 bases, with 8 bases left between them.

This clonotype was counted only a few times. In DNA, the CDR3 is TGTGCCAGCAGTCCGTCTGTGAAGGTGAATGAGCAGTTCTTC. This codes for CASSPSVKVNEQFF. The chain combines TRBV3-1 with TRBJ2-1; no firm D call. The CDR3 sequence is 14 residues long. The V gene lost 6 bases and the J gene lost 7 bases, with 16 bases spanning the gap. Germline V gene lookup returns CDR1 LGHDT and CDR2 YNNKEL (reference sequence).

The sample holds a few counts of this clonotype. The chain has TRBV20-1 and TRBJ2-7; 10 bases align to TRBD2. Germline trimming cut 5 bases from V and 3 bases from J; bases unmatched to any gene: 7. CDR1 is DFQATT, CDR2 SNEGSKA, per germline (reference sequence). This CDR3 comprises 14 residues. CDR3 bases: TGCAGTGCTCGTCTAGCGGGAGAACTCTACGAGCAGTACTTC. The encoded protein is CSARLAGELYEQYF.

This clonotype was detected many times. Written as DNA, the CDR3 is TGCAGTGCTATGACCACCGCAGAGACCCAGTACTTC. Translating it yields CSAMTTAETQYF. This chain links TRBV20-1 with TRBJ2-5; D is uncertain. Germline CDR1 DFQATT, CDR2 SNEGSKA (reference sequence). The CDR3 has 12 amino acids. V was shortened by 4 bases and J by 4 bases, with 10 bases between the two germline ends.

The J gene is TRBJ2-1, the V gene TRBV11-2, with 8 bases lining up with TRBD1. CDR3 size: 16 residues. Looked up from germline, CDR1 is SGHAT and CDR2 is FQNNGV. After removal of 3 bases from V and 9 bases from J, the junction contained 13 bases not matched to a gene. The CDR3 loop reads CASSFLLGQGGREQFF. CDR3 coding DNA: TGTGCCAGCAGCTTCCTCCTCGGACAGGGCGGGCGTGAGCAGTTCTTC.

The rearrangement joins TRBV7-2 to TRBJ1-5; 7 bases agree with TRBD1. Germline CDR1 SGHTA, CDR2 FQGNSA. Trimming took 5 bases from V and 1 from J; bases not matched to a gene: 5. This CDR3 spans 15 amino acids. The CDR3 DNA reads as TGTGCCAGCAGCCTACAGGGGAACAGCAATCAGCCCCAGCATTTT. The encoded protein is CASSLQGNSNQPQHF. The full variable domain, in which reference TRBV7-2 and TRBJ1-5 provide the parts outside the CDR3, is GAGVSQSPSNKVTEKGKDVELRCDPISGHTALYWYRQSLGQGLEFLIYFQGNSAPDKSGLPSDRFSAERTGGSVSTLTIQRTQQEDSAVYLCASSLQGNSNQPQHFGDGTRLSIL.

J is TRBJ1-1 and V is TRBV10-3; no reliable D call. This CDR3 region has 11 residues. The germline V gene has CDR1 ENHRY and CDR2 SYGVKD. The germline V and J ends were trimmed by 4 bases and 3 bases, with 3 bases remaining between them. CDR3 amino acids: CAISGDTEAFF. CDR3 bases: TGTGCCATCAGTGGGGACACTGAAGCTTTCTTT.

The chain carries TRBV20-1 and TRBJ1-4, with D unresolved. V dropped 0 bases and J dropped 8 bases, with 13 bases sitting between them. Germline CDR1 DFQATT, CDR2 SNEGSKA (reference sequence). This CDR3 contains 14 residues. CDR3 bases: TGCAGTGCTAGAGATTGGGCCCTGGGGGAAAAACTGTTTTTT. Its translation: CSARDWALGEKLFF.

V is TRBV5-1 and J is TRBJ2-1; the D is unclear. CDR3 length: 14 residues. Trimming cost V 5 bases and J 0 bases, with 9 bases left between them. Germline V CDR1 and CDR2: SGHRS, YFSETQ. The CDR3 loop reads CASRRSNSYNEQFF. DNA for the CDR3: TGCGCCAGCAGACGAAGCAACTCCTACAATGAGCAGTTCTTC.

This clonotype was picked up a small number of times. The chain links TRBV5-1 to TRBJ1-5, with D possibly TRBD1 on 6 matching bases. CDR1 is SGHRS, CDR2 YFSETQ, per germline. V lost 0 bases to trimming and J lost 5 bases, with 12 bases between them. The CDR3 covers 15 residues. CDR3 nucleotides: TGCGCCAGCAGCTTGGAAGGGGGGACGGATCAGCCCCAGCATTTT. This encodes CASSLEGGTDQPQHF. The full variable domain, rest sourced from reference TRBV5-1 and TRBJ1-5, is KAGVTQTPRYLIKTRGQQVTLSCSPISGHRSVSWYQQTPGQGLQFLFEYFSETQRNKGNFPGRFSGRQFSNSRSEMNVSTLELGDSALYLCASSLEGGTDQPQHFGDGTRLSIL.

This clonotype was picked up a small number of times. The chain carries TRBV20-1 and TRBJ1-5; the D gene is possibly TRBD1 (6 bases). This CDR3 has 15 amino acids. Deletions cut 3 bases from V and 7 bases from J, with 19 bases between. CDR1 is DFQATT, CDR2 SNEGSKA, per germline (reference sequence). The CDR3 DNA follows: TGCAGTGCTAGCCACCTGGGCAGGGGTAAACAGCCCCAGCATTTT. Translation: CSASHLGRGKQPQHF.

This clonotype appeared a few times. The J gene is TRBJ2-5, the V gene TRBV20-1; D gene ambiguous. In germline, CDR1 is DFQATT, CDR2 SNEGSKA (reference sequence). Trimming removed 0 bases at V and 2 bases at J, with 13 bases between. The CDR3 consists of 15 residues. The CDR3: CSARDRVLGQETQYF. The CDR3 DNA reads as TGCAGTGCTAGAGATAGGGTCCTGGGGCAAGAGACCCAGTACTTC.

This clonotype was recorded only once. The rearrangement uses TRBV29-1 and TRBJ2-5; tentative D call: TRBD2 (6 bases). The CDR3 is 12 amino acids. V lost 3 bases and J lost 4, with 9 bases in between. The V gene's germline CDR1 is SQVTM and CDR2 ANQGSEA. The CDR3 DNA is TGCAGCGTTGACCGGGGGATAGAGACCCAGTACTTC. Protein: CSVDRGIETQYF.

The chain couples TRBV6-6 to TRBJ2-2; D gene uncertain. CDR1 MNHNY and CDR2 SVGAGI come from the germline V gene (reference sequence). V was trimmed by 10 bases and J by 1 base, leaving 16 bases between them. This CDR3 has 15 amino acids. The CDR3 coding sequence is TGTGCCACCTTATTAGGGCCCAGGAACACCGGGGAGCTGTTTTTT. Translation gives CATLLGPRNTGELFF.

CDR3 region: CASSLVPGGEETQYF. The CDR3 DNA sequence: TGTGCCAGCAGCTTGGTTCCGGGAGGGGAAGAGACCCAGTACTTC. The chain links TRBV5-5 to TRBJ2-5, with 8 nucleotides matching TRBD2. V was clipped by 0 bases and J by 3 bases; unmatched bases: 4. CDR1 is SGHKS and CDR2 is YYEKEE in the germline V gene (reference sequence). CDR3 size: 15 residues.

A single count supports this clonotype. One end of the junction varies from germline; a read error may be responsible. V gene TRBV15 combines with J gene TRBJ2-5; no clear D gene. The CDR3 has 13 residues. Germline CDR1 LNHNV, CDR2 YYDKDF (reference sequence). Here the CDR3 reads CATSRDTQETKYF. The CDR3 coding sequence is TGTGCCACCAGCAGAGATACCCAAGAGACCAAGTACTTC.

This chain connects TRBV24-1 to TRBJ1-1; 9 positions agree with TRBD1. In germline, CDR1 is KGHDR, CDR2 SFDVKD. The V and J ends lost 4 bases and 4 bases, in that order; junction bases with no gene match: 9. The CDR3 runs to 16 residues. In DNA, the CDR3 is TGTGCCACCAGTGACGCTACCGGGACAGGGAGCACTGAAGCTTTCTTT. Translation: CATSDATGTGSTEAFF.

The V call is TRBV12-3 or TRBV12-4, the J call TRBJ2-1; 11 bases map to TRBD2. The CDR3 contains 14 residues. The V segment lost 4 bases and the J segment 7 bases; nucleotides outside the gene matches: 3. The CDR3 loop reads CASSSLAGGNEQFF. The DNA for the CDR3 is TGTGCCAGCAGTTCGCTAGCGGGAGGAAATGAGCAGTTCTTC.

J is TRBJ2-3 and V is TRBV29-1, with 10 bases fitting TRBD2. Germline CDR1 reads SQVTM; CDR2 reads ANQGSEA. The CDR3 spans 15 residues. V trimming: 4 bases; J trimming: 1 base; junction bases outside the gene matches: 5. The CDR3: CSVVGGTSGTDTQYF. CDR3 nucleotide sequence: TGCAGCGTTGTTGGGGGGACTAGCGGCACAGATACGCAGTATTTT.

V usage is TRBV27 and J usage is TRBJ2-7; the match to TRBD2 covers 7 bases. The CDR3 has 13 residues. Germline CDR1 MNHEY, CDR2 SMNVEV (reference sequence). V was clipped by 6 bases and J by 2 bases; unmatched bases: 4. CDR3 DNA sequence: TGTGCCAGCAGACGGGACTACCCCTACGAGCAGTACTTC. Protein product: CASRRDYPYEQYF.

The sample holds many counts of this clonotype. This chain connects TRBV7-9 to TRBJ2-5; the D gene could be TRBD1 or TRBD2 (5 bases each). CDR3 length: 15 residues. Germline V gene lookup returns CDR1 SEHNR and CDR2 FQNEAQ (reference sequence). The germline V and J ends were trimmed by 2 bases and 2 bases, with 12 bases remaining between them. CDR3 sequence (DNA): TGTGCCAGCAGCTTAAGCAGGGACCTACAAGAGACCCAGTACTTC. Encoded protein: CASSLSRDLQETQYF.

The rearrangement joins TRBV7-2 to TRBJ2-1; 8 bases align to TRBD1. Germline lookup yields CDR1 SGHTA and CDR2 FQGNSA. The ends lost 3 bases at V and 9 bases at J; junction bases unmatched: 4. CDR3 length: 13 amino acids. CDR3 loop: CASSLGQVGEQFF. The CDR3, as DNA: TGTGCCAGCAGCTTGGGACAGGTCGGTGAGCAGTTCTTC.

The chain uses TRBV6-2 or TRBV6-3 and TRBJ2-3, with D unresolved. Germline CDR1 is MNHEY and CDR2 is SVGEGT. V lost 5 bases, J lost 4 bases, and 7 bases lay in between. The CDR3 has 12 residues. The CDR3 spells CASSRRPDTQYF. Written as DNA, the CDR3 is TGTGCCAGCAGTCGGCGCCCAGATACGCAGTATTTT.

This clonotype has just a few counts. The rearrangement links TRBV20-1 to TRBJ1-1; 8 nucleotides agree with TRBD1. Germline CDR1 is DFQATT and CDR2 is SNEGSKA (reference sequence). The CDR3 has 13 residues. The J segment lost 4 bases and the V segment lost 3 bases, leaving 4 bases of the junction unmatched. The CDR3 sequence: CSASAGQGTEAFF. CDR3 nucleotides: TGCAGTGCTAGTGCCGGACAGGGCACTGAAGCTTTCTTT.

The rearrangement uses TRBV28 and TRBJ2-7, with TRBD2 matching 7 bases. This CDR3 comprises 12 residues. CDR1 and CDR2 (germline): MDHEN, SYDVKM. V was clipped by 4 bases and J by 8 bases; unmatched bases: 5. In DNA, the CDR3 is TGTGCCAGCAGTTGGGGAGCGGGACAGCAGTACTTC. It codes for CASSWGAGQQYF.

The rearrangement joins TRBV12-3 or TRBV12-4 to TRBJ2-1; the match to TRBD2 covers 7 bases. V gave up 6 bases and J gave up 8 bases; unmatched junction bases: 10. This CDR3 comprises 14 residues. CDR3 amino acids: CASRRAGRRDEQFF. The CDR3 nucleotides are TGTGCCAGCAGACGAGCGGGAAGGCGGGATGAGCAGTTCTTC.